This is a list of T cell receptor beta chains from one sample in a study of blood T cells in healthy people across ages. Using its own MiXCR run on the 5' RACE reads, TCRdb lists one record per CDR3 protein. The sample lists some 670,000 distinct CDR3 sequences, roughly half seen once, with about 13% in the top ten. Sequencing was performed on blood. The receptor set was obtained from an elderly woman in good health. Each CDR3 is given with its conserved first and last residue. The D gene is left open where the match is weak. Some rows have no size entry. The others give once, few or many, or a class for an expanded clone.

clone_size | j_call | cdr3_length | d_call | v_call | cdr3_aa | cdr3_nt
- | TRBJ2-4 | 16 | - | TRBV2 | CASSERPRGGGNIQYF | TGTGCCAGCAGTGAGAGGCCCAGAGGGGGAGGAAACATTCAGTACTTC
- | TRBJ2-5 | 14 | TRBD2 | TRBV6-5 | CASNYRAGAGEQYF | TGTGCCAGCAACTACAGAGCGGGGGCGGGTGAGCAGTACTTC
- | TRBJ1-1 | 12 | - | TRBV7-9 | CASSHQGTEAFF | TGTGCCAGCAGCCACCAGGGAACTGAAGCTTTCTTT
- | TRBJ2-2 | 14 | - | TRBV10-3 | CAISERETSGELFF | TGTGCCATCAGTGAACGGGAAACCAGCGGGGAGCTGTTTTTT
- | TRBJ2-1 | 16 | TRBD2 | TRBV5-1 | CASSYSSTSGHNERFF | TGCGCCAGCAGCTACTCTTCGACTAGCGGACACAATGAGCGGTTCTTC
- | TRBJ2-1 | 14 | - | TRBV2 | CASQNGSPYNEQFF | TGTGCCAGCCAAAACGGATCCCCTTACAATGAGCAGTTCTTC
- | TRBJ1-2 | 11 | - | TRBV27 | CASCFARGYTF | TGTGCCAGCTGTTTTGCCCGTGGCTACACCTTC
- | TRBJ2-1 | 16 | - | TRBV7-3 | CAGSLREGNPYNEQFF | TGTGCCGGCAGCTTAAGAGAGGGTAATCCCTACAATGAGCAGTTCTTC
many | TRBJ2-1 | 15 | - | TRBV5-1 | CASSLWGGAVDEQFF | TGCGCCAGCAGCTTATGGGGGGGGGCCGTCGATGAGCAGTTCTTC
few | TRBJ2-6 | 15 | - | TRBV20-1 | CSAKDRSSGANVLTF | TGCAGTGCAAAAGACAGAAGCTCTGGGGCCAACGTCCTGACTTTC
- | TRBJ2-1 | 18 | - | TRBV15 | CATSRDLPVADRYNEQFF | TGTGCCACCAGCAGAGATCTGCCCGTTGCGGACAGATACAATGAGCAGTTCTTC
- | TRBJ2-7 | 13 | - | TRBV4-3 | CASSQGIADEQYF | TGCGCCAGCAGCCAAGGTATAGCGGATGAGCAGTACTTC
- | TRBJ1-2 | 15 | - | TRBV28 | CASSGPGRESYGYTF | TGTGCCAGCAGTGGACCGGGACGGGAAAGCTATGGCTACACCTTC
few | TRBJ2-1 | 16 | - | TRBV11-2 | CASSLDGVGSYNEQFF | TGTGCCAGCAGCTTAGACGGGGTAGGCTCCTACAATGAGCAGTTCTTC
- | TRBJ2-7 | 14 | - | TRBV4-2 | CASSQAAENREQYF | TGTGCCAGCAGCCAAGCGGCAGAGAACCGCGAGCAGTACTTC
- | TRBJ1-3 | 14 | - | TRBV6-6 | CASSSTGSGNTIYF | TGTGCCAGCAGTTCCACAGGGTCTGGAAACACCATATATTTT
few | TRBJ2-1 | 15 | TRBD2 | TRBV5-1 | CASSLSFGGDPEQFF | TGCGCCAGCAGCTTGAGTTTTGGGGGGGATCCTGAGCAGTTCTTC
once | TRBJ1-2 | 14 | - | TRBV25-1 | CASSGAQAGDGYTF | TGTGCCAGCAGTGGGGCGCAGGCCGGGGATGGCTACACCTTC
- | TRBJ2-1 | 12 | - | TRBV20-1 | CSARGLLNEQFF | TGCAGTGCTAGGGGACTGCTCAATGAGCAGTTCTTC
- | TRBJ2-5 | 14 | - | TRBV11-1 | CASSLGWRSETQYF | TGTGCCAGCAGCTTAGGGTGGAGAAGCGAGACCCAGTACTTC
- | TRBJ1-2 | 16 | TRBD1 | TRBV20-1 | CSARDRGRGENYGYTF | TGCAGTGCTAGAGACCGAGGCAGGGGGGAAAACTATGGCTACACCTTC
- | TRBJ2-1 | 14 | TRBD1 | TRBV7-3 | CASSNRGSYNEQFF | TGTGCCAGCAGCAACAGGGGCTCCTACAATGAGCAGTTCTTC
- | TRBJ2-2 | 11 | - | TRBV2 | CATSNTGELFF | TGTGCCACCTCGAACACCGGGGAGCTGTTTTTT
many | TRBJ2-1 | 14 | - | TRBV15 | CATREGGSYNEQFF | TGTGCCACCAGAGAAGGGGGATCCTACAATGAGCAGTTCTTC
many | TRBJ2-1 | 15 | - | TRBV4-2 | CASSPSVSSYNEQFF | TGTGCCAGCAGCCCGAGCGTGAGCTCCTACAATGAGCAGTTCTTC
many | TRBJ2-1 | 14 | - | TRBV29-1 | CSVNPGDLFNEQFF | TGCAGCGTCAACCCGGGAGATCTTTTCAATGAGCAGTTCTTC
many | TRBJ2-3 | 13 | - | TRBV2 | CASGAGLGDTQYF | TGTGCCTCTGGGGCAGGCTTGGGCGATACGCAGTATTTT
few | TRBJ2-2 | 16 | TRBD2 | TRBV7-2 | CASSLRWWEGPGELFF | TGTGCCAGCAGCTTACGCTGGTGGGAGGGCCCCGGGGAGCTGTTTTTT